These 8 T cell receptor beta chains share one sample of origin, sequenced in a study of blood T cell repertoires in COVID-19 (dated by TCRdb to the early 2020s). Library prep was done by the immunoSEQ multiplex PCR assay. TCRdb carries this immuneACCESS record with in-frame sequences only. Its versions omit some clonotypes, under half of them owing to an unresolved V gene in the studies checked, with the rest unexplained. Counted in this sample were roughly 140,000 clones; about 90% of them appeared once. The ten biggest clones cover 2% to 2.5% of the sample. The sequenced sample consisted of peripheral blood. The receptors originated from a human donor in a cohort sampled during active COVID-19.

Concerning this clone itself: Other DNA sequences of this sample code for an identical CDR3. The CDR3 DNA follows: TGTGCCAGCAGCCAAGCCGGGGACAATGAGCAGTTCTTC. It translates to CASSQAGDNEQFF. V gene TRBV14 combines with J gene TRBJ2-1; TRBD2 might be the D (5 bases). Germline CDR1 reads SGHDN; CDR2 reads FVKESK. V was trimmed by 1 base and J by 5 bases, leaving 6 bases between them. The CDR3 runs 13 residues.

This clone has a handful of counts. The V and J genes are TRBV19 and TRBJ1-1; D might be TRBD1 (6 bases). V dropped 3 bases and J dropped 1 base, with 15 bases sitting between them. Germline CDR1 reads LNHDA; CDR2 reads SQIVND (reference sequence). This CDR3 is 16 amino acids long. The CDR3 sequence: CASSIPQGRENTEAFF. CDR3 nucleotide sequence: TGTGCCAGTAGTATCCCACAGGGACGGGAGAACACTGAAGCTTTCTTT.

The CDR3 region is CASSLTPDRGLTEAFF. CDR3 DNA sequence: TGTGCCAGCAGCTTAACCCCCGACAGGGGGCTTACTGAAGCTTTCTTT. The rearrangement uses TRBV7-3 and TRBJ1-1; 10 nucleotides agree with TRBD1. The germline V gene encodes CDR1 SGHTA and CDR2 FQGTGA. The CDR3 contains 16 residues. With 0 bases clipped from V and 5 bases from J, the junction kept 6 bases outside the gene matches. Filled out from reference TRBV7-3 and TRBJ1-1, the complete variable domain reads GAGVSQTPSNKVTEKGKYVELRCDPISGHTALYWYRQSLGQGPEFLIYFQGTGAADDSGLPNDRFFAVRPEGSVSTLKIQRTERGDSAVYLCASSLTPDRGLTEAFFGQGTRLTVV.

The chain is built from TRBV5-1 and TRBJ2-7, with no clear D. With 0 bases removed from V and 2 bases from J, the gap between germline ends came to 9 bases. The CDR3 runs to 14 residues. Germline CDR1 is SGHRS and CDR2 is YFSETQ. Here the CDR3 reads CASSLVIAAYEQYF. Written as DNA, the CDR3 is TGCGCCAGCAGCTTGGTGATAGCTGCCTACGAGCAGTACTTC. The entire variable domain, with the rest obtained from reference TRBV5-1 and TRBJ2-7, is as follows: KAGVTQTPRYLIKTRGQQVTLSCSPISGHRSVSWYQQTPGQGLQFLFEYFSETQRNKGNFPGRFSGRQFSNSRSEMNVSTLELGDSALYLCASSLVIAAYEQYFGPGTRLTVT.

V and J are TRBV5-1 and TRBJ2-3; 9 bases map to TRBD2. There are 14 residues in the CDR3. Trimming removed 7 bases from V and 4 bases from J; junction bases left unmatched: 7. Germline assignment: CDR1 SGHRS and CDR2 YFSETQ. Written as DNA, the CDR3 is TGCGCCAGCTCGGGCGGGAGGGGCCCAGATACGCAGTATTTT. Amino acid sequence: CASSGGRGPDTQYF.

The rearrangement links TRBV5-1 to TRBJ2-3, with 9 bases matching TRBD1. This CDR3 has 15 residues. V dropped 1 base and J dropped 7; count of bases not matched to a gene: 7. CDR1 SGHRS and CDR2 YFSETQ come from the germline V gene. The CDR3: CASSLFTGGANTQYF. CDR3 nucleotide sequence: TGCGCCAGCAGCTTGTTCACAGGGGGCGCGAATACGCAGTATTTT. The full variable domain, its missing parts supplied by reference TRBV5-1 and TRBJ2-3, is KAGVTQTPRYLIKTRGQQVTLSCSPISGHRSVSWYQQTPGQGLQFLFEYFSETQRNKGNFPGRFSGRQFSNSRSEMNVSTLELGDSALYLCASSLFTGGANTQYFGPGTRLTVL.

In its sample, this clone was seen once. The gene calls are TRBV19 and TRBJ1-1; 7 bases map to TRBD1. V lost 6 bases to trimming and J lost 4 bases; unmatched junction nucleotides: 5. Per the germline V gene, CDR1 is LNHDA and CDR2 is SQIVND (reference sequence). The CDR3 runs to 13 residues. CDR3 sequence reads: CASRNSGGTEAFF. CDR3 DNA: TGTGCCAGTAGAAACTCAGGGGGCACTGAAGCTTTCTTT.

The V gene is TRBV30, the J gene TRBJ1-3, with D unresolved. This CDR3 comprises 17 residues. Germline CDR1 is GTSNPN and CDR2 is SVGIG (reference sequence). V was trimmed by 0 bases and J by 0 bases, leaving 15 bases between them. The CDR3 DNA is TGTGCCTGGAGTGTACGACGGGTGCCAAGCTCTGGAAACACCATATATTTT. Encoded protein: CAWSVRRVPSSGNTIYF.